One T cell receptor beta chain is described in this entry. The data belong to a study of T cell changes during pregnancy in multiple sclerosis. Trimming removed 4 bases from V and 7 bases from J; junction bases left unmatched: 8. The germline gives CDR1 SGHDT, CDR2 YYEEEE. The CDR3 has 15 amino acids. Only in-frame clones appear in the TCRdb table, and some are missing; sequencing was by immunoSEQ multiplex PCR. This table holds under 90,000 clones, approximately 90% found once. V is TRBV5-6 and J is TRBJ1-4, with 9 bases that match TRBD1. The origin of this receptor is a female donor in good health, enrolled as a control in a pregnancy study. The sequenced sample was peripheral blood, obtained in the second trimester of pregnancy. In DNA form, the CDR3 reads TGTGCCAGCAGCCAACCGACAGGGGGAAGTGAAAAACTGTTTTTT. This codes for CASSQPTGGSEKLFF. The full variable domain, rest sourced from reference TRBV5-6 and TRBJ1-4, is DAGVTQSPTHLIKTRGQQVTLRCSPKSGHDTVSWYQQALGQGPQFIFQYYEEEERQRGNFPDRFSGHQFPNYSSELNVNALLLGDSALYLCASSQPTGGSEKLFFGSGTQLSVL.